This T cell receptor (beta chain) appears in the sequencing data of a study of OX40 agonist ivuxolimab in advanced cancers. Trimming took 5 bases from V and 1 from J, leaving 12 bases between them. The CDR3 length is 14 residues. Germline assignment: CDR1 SGHAT and CDR2 FQNNGV. Clones were read by immunoSEQ multiplex PCR, and TCRdb kept only the in-frame ones, dropping some. This table holds under 85,000 clones, about 78% found once. The V gene is TRBV11-2, the J gene TRBJ2-7; no firm D call. The sequence derives from an adult with an advanced solid tumor such as melanoma, head and neck, liver or kidney cancer. Sequencing was performed on CD4+ or CD8+ T cells sorted from blood, taken in a trial of the OX40 agonist ivuxolimab. CDR3 bases: TGTGCCAGCAGCCGCGCCGACGGTTCCTACGAGCAGTACTTC. Translating gives CASSRADGSYEQYF.